Each of the 20 T cell receptor beta chains below was sequenced from the same sample in a study of shared clonotypes between healthy human individuals (dated by TCRdb to about 2020). The receptor library was made with the immunoSEQ multiplex PCR assay. This immuneACCESS table, as held by TCRdb, lists in-frame sequences with V and J called but not all clones. Of the missing ones, under half trace to an unresolved V gene in checked studies; the others have no known cause. For this sample the table gives over 1.5 million clones, of which around 98% were detected only once. The ten biggest clones cover roughly 0.4% of the sample. Sequenced material: naive CD4+ T cells sorted from blood. In light of the paper, this sample's cell subset or site label describes: CD45RA+ positively selected. Source of these receptors: a man aged 25 to 40 in good health.

The chain links TRBV30 to TRBJ2-2; D is perhaps TRBD1 (5 bases). V was cut by 0 bases and J by 4 bases, with 12 bases left in between. Germline CDR1 is GTSNPN and CDR2 is SVGIG (reference sequence). CDR3 size: 15 residues. CDR3 in DNA: TGTGCCTGGAGTGTAATCAGGGCCTCCACCGGGGAGCTGTTTTTT. Translating gives CAWSVIRASTGELFF.

On this clone: Other DNA variants within this sample encode the same CDR3. J is TRBJ2-5 and V is TRBV20-1, with unresolved D. Trimming took off 3 bases at V and 5 bases at J, with 4 bases between the two ends. Per germline, CDR1 DFQATT and CDR2 SNEGSKA (reference sequence). This CDR3 comprises 10 residues. CDR3: CSASTETQYF. The CDR3 coding sequence is TGCAGTGCTAGCACGGAGACCCAGTACTTC.

As concerns this clone: The sample contains more than one DNA sequence encoding this CDR3. This chain uses TRBV7-6 with TRBJ2-3; 8 bases fit TRBD2. The CDR3 extends over 16 amino acids. CDR1 and CDR2 (germline): SGHVS, FNYEAQ. Unmatched junction bases numbered 9, after V lost 4 bases and J lost 3 bases. In DNA form, the CDR3 reads TGTGCCAGCAGCTCCAGAGCGGGAGTTGGTACAGATACGCAGTATTTT. Its protein is CASSSRAGVGTDTQYF.

The chain recombines TRBV7-3 with TRBJ2-3; 9 nucleotides line up with TRBD2. CDR1 and CDR2 (germline): SGHTA, FQGTGA. V was pared by 1 base and J by 6 bases, with 8 bases of the junction left unmatched. The CDR3 totals 16 residues. CDR3 residues: CASSLSLAGPSDTQYF. The CDR3, as DNA: TGTGCCAGCAGCTTAAGCCTAGCGGGACCCTCGGATACGCAGTATTTT.

As concerns this clone: Within the sample, other DNA sequences also encode this same CDR3. This sequence joins TRBV29-1 and TRBJ1-2; no clear D. This CDR3 region has 13 residues. V lost 1 base, J lost 2 bases, and 8 bases lay in between. The germline V gene has CDR1 SQVTM and CDR2 ANQGSEA. CDR3 nucleotides: TGCAGCGTTGAAGGAAGAACCAACTATGGCTACACCTTC. Its translation: CSVEGRTNYGYTF.

The rearrangement links TRBV7-9 to TRBJ1-1, with D uncertain. There are 14 residues in the CDR3. Germline V gives CDR1 SEHNR, CDR2 FQNEAQ (reference sequence). Trimming pared 6 bases from V and 6 bases from J, leaving 17 bases between. The CDR3 DNA reads as TGTGCCAGCAGTGTTCTTACTCAGGACGCTGAAGCTTTCTTT. Protein product: CASSVLTQDAEAFF.

This clone was seen once. The chain joins TRBV10-3 to TRBJ1-1; TRBD1 matches at 10 bases. Per germline, CDR1 ENHRY and CDR2 SYGVKD. V was pared by 11 bases and J by 10 bases, with 19 bases of the junction left unmatched. The CDR3 length is 15 residues. This chain's CDR3 is CAAAGQGLVDSRAFF. The CDR3 DNA follows: TGTGCCGCAGCGGGACAGGGGTTGGTGGACTCGAGAGCTTTCTTT.

Only one count was recorded for this clone. The rearrangement joins TRBV7-2 to TRBJ2-3; TRBD2 matches 8 bases. V was pared by 5 bases and J by 4 bases, with 8 bases of the junction left unmatched. CDR3 length: 15 amino acids. Germline V gives CDR1 SGHTA, CDR2 FQGNSA. Here the CDR3 DNA reads TGTGCCAGCAGCCTACAAGCGGGAGTCTCAGATACGCAGTATTTT. It encodes CASSLQAGVSDTQYF. The variable domain in full, completed from reference TRBV7-2 and TRBJ2-3, reads GAGVSQSPSNKVTEKGKDVELRCDPISGHTALYWYRQSLGQGLEFLIYFQGNSAPDKSGLPSDRFSAERTGGSVSTLTIQRTQQEDSAVYLCASSLQAGVSDTQYFGPGTRLTVL.

This chain uses TRBV6-1 with TRBJ1-1, with D perhaps matching TRBD1 (5 bases). V lost 0 bases and J 7 bases, leaving 15 bases between the germline ends. Germline V gives CDR1 MNHNS, CDR2 SASEGT. This CDR3 comprises 15 residues. CDR3 in DNA: TGTGCCAGCAGTGAAGCTGGGGGGGGAAAGATTGAAGCTTTCTTT. Translating it yields CASSEAGGGKIEAFF.

The chain employs TRBV11-2 and TRBJ2-5; D is unclear. V was pared by 2 bases and J by 5 bases, with 9 bases between. The germline CDR1 and CDR2 sequences are SGHAT and FQNNGV. The CDR3 sequence is 13 residues long. The DNA for the CDR3 is TGTGCCAGCAGCTTATCCCCGGTGGAGACCCAGTACTTC. Translating it yields CASSLSPVETQYF.

The V call is TRBV5-1, the J call TRBJ2-4; 8 bases line up with TRBD2. Germline trimming cut 0 bases from V and 0 bases from J; bases unmatched to any gene: 5. The CDR3 length is 17 residues. Germline V gene lookup returns CDR1 SGHRS and CDR2 YFSETQ. This CDR3 is CASSLGPGGAAKNIQYF. CDR3 DNA: TGCGCCAGCAGCTTGGGCCCCGGGGGGGCAGCCAAAAACATTCAGTACTTC.

The chain has TRBV30 and TRBJ2-7, with unresolved D. V lost 5 bases to trimming and J lost 2 bases, with 13 bases between them. The CDR3 runs to 13 residues. Germline V gene data show CDR1 as GTSNPN and CDR2 as SVGIG (reference sequence). CDR3 amino acids: CAWAGGVAYEQYF. In DNA form, the CDR3 reads TGTGCCTGGGCCGGTGGGGTAGCCTACGAGCAGTACTTC. The full variable domain, completed using reference TRBV30 and TRBJ2-7, is SQTIHQWPATLVQPVGSPLSLECTVEGTSNPNLYWYRQAAGRGLQLLFYSVGIGQISSEVPQNLSASRPQDRQFILSSKKLLLSDSGFYLCAWAGGVAYEQYFGPGTRLTVT.

The V call is TRBV5-1, the J call TRBJ2-7; D remains ambiguous. The CDR3 has 13 amino acids. From germline, CDR1 is SGHRS and CDR2 YFSETQ. The V gene lost 4 bases and the J gene lost 0 bases, with 8 bases spanning the gap. In DNA, the CDR3 is TGCGCCAGCAGCCCCACAGACTCCTACGAGCAGTACTTC. Its translation: CASSPTDSYEQYF.

Comment on this clone: At the DNA level, this CDR3 is encoded by other sequences in the same sample as well. J is TRBJ2-1 and V is TRBV6-1; TRBD1 matches 9 bases. Losses at the gene ends were 5 bases for V and 4 bases for J; bases not matched to a gene: 6. This CDR3 contains 15 residues. CDR1 is MNHNS, CDR2 SASEGT, per germline. The CDR3 DNA is TGTGCCAGCAGTTTGACAGGGGGTAGTTACAATGAGCAGTTCTTC. Protein: CASSLTGGSYNEQFF.

This clone was observed a single time. This chain links TRBV5-8 with TRBJ2-7; TRBD1 aligns across 8 bases. The junction had 7 bases not matched to a gene; V was cut back by 2 bases and J by 6 bases. This CDR3 spans 14 amino acids. CDR1 is SGHTS, CDR2 YDEGEE, per germline. The CDR3 sequence: CASSFGQGSSEQYF. Here the CDR3 DNA reads TGTGCCAGCAGCTTCGGACAGGGTTCAAGCGAGCAGTACTTC.

The count of this clone is one. The V gene is TRBV18, the J gene TRBJ1-5; D is ambiguous. Looked up from germline, CDR1 is KGHSH and CDR2 is LQKENI. The germline V and J ends were trimmed by 2 bases and 5 bases, with 10 bases remaining between them. The CDR3 covers 14 residues. CDR3 loop: CASSPSSGDQPQHF. The CDR3 DNA follows: TGTGCCAGCTCACCATCATCCGGAGATCAGCCCCAGCATTTT.

The chain recombines TRBV2 with TRBJ2-1; D is ambiguous. The ends were cut back, 4 bases at V and 4 bases at J, with 8 bases in the middle. The germline V gene encodes CDR1 SNHLY and CDR2 FYNNEI. The CDR3 sequence is 13 residues long. The chain's CDR3 is CASSAVGYNEQFF. The CDR3 DNA follows: TGTGCCAGCAGTGCAGTGGGATACAATGAGCAGTTCTTC. Full variable domain (remainder filled in from reference TRBV2 and TRBJ2-1): EPEVTQTPSHQVTQMGQEVILRCVPISNHLYFYWYRQILGQKVEFLVSFYNNEISEKSEIFDDQFSVERPDGSNFTLKIRSTKLEDSAMYFCASSAVGYNEQFFGPGTRLTVL.

This clone was detected only once. This CDR3 is also generated by other DNA sequences in the sample. As DNA, the CDR3 is TGTGCCAGTAGTATAGGACAGAGCTCCTACGAGCAGTACTTC. Residues: CASSIGQSSYEQYF. The rearrangement links TRBV19 to TRBJ2-7, with TRBD1 as a possible D gene (5 bases). Germline CDR1 and CDR2: LNHDA and SQIVND (reference sequence). Trimming removed 1 base from V and 0 bases from J, with 7 bases in between. This CDR3 has 14 residues.

The chain couples TRBV19 to TRBJ2-3, with D uncertain. V was clipped by 6 bases and J by 1 base, with 5 bases between them. Germline V gives CDR1 LNHDA, CDR2 SQIVND (reference sequence). The CDR3 is 12 amino acids. Here the CDR3 reads CASRDRTDTQYF. As DNA, the CDR3 is TGTGCCAGTAGGGATCGCACAGATACGCAGTATTTT.

The rearrangement links TRBV29-1 to TRBJ2-7; 7 nucleotides align to TRBD2. Germline CDR1 is SQVTM and CDR2 is ANQGSEA. CDR3 length: 15 residues. The J segment lost 0 bases and the V segment lost 5 bases, leaving 10 bases of the junction unmatched. CDR3 sequence: CSVTLVSGNSYEQYF. In DNA form, the CDR3 reads TGCAGCGTTACTTTGGTGAGCGGGAACTCCTACGAGCAGTACTTC.